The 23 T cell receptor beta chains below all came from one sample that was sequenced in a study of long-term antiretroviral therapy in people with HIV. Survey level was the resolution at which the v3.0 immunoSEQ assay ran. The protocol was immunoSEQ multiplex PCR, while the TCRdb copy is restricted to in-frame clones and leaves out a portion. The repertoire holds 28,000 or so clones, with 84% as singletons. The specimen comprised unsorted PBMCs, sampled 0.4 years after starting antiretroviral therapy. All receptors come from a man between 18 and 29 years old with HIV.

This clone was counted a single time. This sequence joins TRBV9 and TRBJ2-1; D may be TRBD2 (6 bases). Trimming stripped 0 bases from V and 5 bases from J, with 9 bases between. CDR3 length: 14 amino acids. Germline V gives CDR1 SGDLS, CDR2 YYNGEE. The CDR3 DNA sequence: TGTGCCAGCAGCGTAGCTAGCGCTAACAATGAGCAGTTCTTC. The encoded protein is CASSVASANNEQFF.

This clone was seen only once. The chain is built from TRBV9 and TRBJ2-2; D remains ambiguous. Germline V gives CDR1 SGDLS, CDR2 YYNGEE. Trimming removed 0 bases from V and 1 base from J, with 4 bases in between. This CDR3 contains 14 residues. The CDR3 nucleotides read TGTGCCAGCAGCGTAGGAGGGAACACCGGGGAGCTGTTTTTT. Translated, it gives CASSVGGNTGELFF.

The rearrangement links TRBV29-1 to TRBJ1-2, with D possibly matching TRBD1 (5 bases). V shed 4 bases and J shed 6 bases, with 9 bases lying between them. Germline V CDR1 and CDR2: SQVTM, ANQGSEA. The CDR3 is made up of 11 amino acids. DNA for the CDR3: TGCAGCGTTGCACAGGAGGATGGCTACACCTTC. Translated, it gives CSVAQEDGYTF. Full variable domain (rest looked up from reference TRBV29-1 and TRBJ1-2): SAVISQKPSRDICQRGTSLTIQCQVDSQVTMMFWYRQQPGQSLTLIATANQGSEATYESGFVIDKFPISRPNLTFSTLTVSNMSPEDSSIYLCSVAQEDGYTFGSGTRLTVV.

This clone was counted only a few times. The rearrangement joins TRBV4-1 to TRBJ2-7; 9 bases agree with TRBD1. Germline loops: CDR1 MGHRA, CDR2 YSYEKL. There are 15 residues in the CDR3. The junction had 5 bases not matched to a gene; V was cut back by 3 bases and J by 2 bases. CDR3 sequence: CASSQMDRGAYEQYF. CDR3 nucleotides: TGCGCCAGCAGCCAGATGGACAGGGGCGCCTACGAGCAGTACTTC.

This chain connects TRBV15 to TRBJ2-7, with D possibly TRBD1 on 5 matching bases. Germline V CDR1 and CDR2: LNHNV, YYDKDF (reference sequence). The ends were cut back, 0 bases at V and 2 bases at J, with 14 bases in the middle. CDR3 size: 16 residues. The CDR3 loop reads CATSRDRVPGPYEQYF. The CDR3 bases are TGTGCCACCAGCAGAGACAGGGTCCCGGGCCCCTACGAGCAGTACTTC. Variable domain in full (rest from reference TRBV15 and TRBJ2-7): DAMVIQNPRYQVTQFGKPVTLSCSQTLNHNVMYWYQQKSSQAPKLLFHYYDKDFNNEADTPDNFQSRRPNTSFCFLDIRSPGLGDTAMYLCATSRDRVPGPYEQYFGPGTRLTVT.

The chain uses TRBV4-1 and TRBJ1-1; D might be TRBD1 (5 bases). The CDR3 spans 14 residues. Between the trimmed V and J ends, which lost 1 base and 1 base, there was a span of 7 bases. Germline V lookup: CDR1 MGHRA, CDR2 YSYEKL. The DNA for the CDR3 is TGCGCCAGCAGCCAAGGGGGCGCGAACACTGAAGCTTTCTTT. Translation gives CASSQGGANTEAFF.

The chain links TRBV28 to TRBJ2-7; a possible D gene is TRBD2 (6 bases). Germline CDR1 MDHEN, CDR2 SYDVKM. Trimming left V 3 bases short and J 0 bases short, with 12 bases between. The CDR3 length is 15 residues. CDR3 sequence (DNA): TGTGCCAGCAGTTTTGAAGGAGGGTTCTCCTACGAGCAGTACTTC. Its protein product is CASSFEGGFSYEQYF.

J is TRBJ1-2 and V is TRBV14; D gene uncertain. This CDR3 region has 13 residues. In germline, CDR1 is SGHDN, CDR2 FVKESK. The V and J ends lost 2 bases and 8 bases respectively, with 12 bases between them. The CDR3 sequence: CASSQIYTRGYTF. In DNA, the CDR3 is TGTGCCAGCAGCCAAATCTATACCAGAGGCTACACCTTC.

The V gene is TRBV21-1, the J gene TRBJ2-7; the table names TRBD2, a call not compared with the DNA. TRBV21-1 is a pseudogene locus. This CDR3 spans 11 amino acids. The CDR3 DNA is TGTGCCAGCAGAGGAGGAGTCGAGCAGTACTTC. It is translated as CASRGGVEQYF.

The CDR3 sequence: CASSLGGTGTEAFF. CDR3 coding DNA: TGTGCCAGCAGTTTAGGTGGGACAGGGACTGAAGCTTTCTTT. The chain recombines TRBV28 with TRBJ1-1, with 9 positions matching TRBD1. Germline V CDR1 and CDR2: MDHEN, SYDVKM. V lost 2 bases and J lost 5; bases outside the gene matches: 3. This CDR3 is built from 14 residues.

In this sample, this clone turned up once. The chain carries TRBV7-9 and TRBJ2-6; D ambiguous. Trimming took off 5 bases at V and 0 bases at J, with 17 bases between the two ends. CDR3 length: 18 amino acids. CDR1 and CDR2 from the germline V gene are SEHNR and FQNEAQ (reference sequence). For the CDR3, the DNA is TGTGCCAGCAGCACAGAATCCCTCAGGTACTCTGGGGCCAACGTCCTGACTTTC. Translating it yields CASSTESLRYSGANVLTF.

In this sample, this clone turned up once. This CDR3 is CASSVGPLGDTEAFF. The CDR3 nucleotides read TGTGCCAGCAGCGTAGGACCCCTCGGAGACACTGAAGCTTTCTTT. The chain couples TRBV9 to TRBJ1-1; no reliable D call. There are 15 residues in the CDR3. V shed 0 bases and J shed 3 bases, with 12 bases lying between them. The germline V gene has CDR1 SGDLS and CDR2 YYNGEE.

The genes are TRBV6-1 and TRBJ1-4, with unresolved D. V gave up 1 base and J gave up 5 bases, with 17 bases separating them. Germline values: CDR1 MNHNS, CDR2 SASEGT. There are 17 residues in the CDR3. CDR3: CASSEGSSLGRNEKLFF. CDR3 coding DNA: TGTGCCAGCAGTGAAGGATCTTCCCTGGGGAGGAATGAAAAACTGTTTTTT.

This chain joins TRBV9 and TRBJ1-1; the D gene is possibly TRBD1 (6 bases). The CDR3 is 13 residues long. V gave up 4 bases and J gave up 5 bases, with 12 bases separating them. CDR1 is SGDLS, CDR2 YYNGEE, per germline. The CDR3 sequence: CASSPRGRTEAFF. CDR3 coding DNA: TGTGCCAGCAGCCCCCGGGGGCGGACTGAAGCTTTCTTT.

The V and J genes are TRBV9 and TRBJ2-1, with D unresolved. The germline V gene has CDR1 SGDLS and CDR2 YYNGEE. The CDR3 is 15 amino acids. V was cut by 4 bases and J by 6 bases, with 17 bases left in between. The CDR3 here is CASSLGSSVINEQFF. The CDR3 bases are TGTGCCAGCAGCCTCGGGTCAAGCGTGATCAATGAGCAGTTCTTC.

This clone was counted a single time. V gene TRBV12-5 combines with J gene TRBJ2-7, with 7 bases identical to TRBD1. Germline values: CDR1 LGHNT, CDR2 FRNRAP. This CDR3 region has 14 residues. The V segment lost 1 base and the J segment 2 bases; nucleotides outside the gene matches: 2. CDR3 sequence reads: CASGLGDSPYEQYF. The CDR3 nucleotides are TGTGCTAGTGGTTTGGGGGACAGCCCCTACGAGCAGTACTTC.

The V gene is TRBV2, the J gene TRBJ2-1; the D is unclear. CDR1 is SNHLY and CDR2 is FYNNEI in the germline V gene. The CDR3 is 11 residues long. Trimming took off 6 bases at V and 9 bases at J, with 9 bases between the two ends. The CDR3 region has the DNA TGTGCCAGCAGCGAGCGAGGTGAGCAGTTCTTC. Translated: CASSERGEQFF.

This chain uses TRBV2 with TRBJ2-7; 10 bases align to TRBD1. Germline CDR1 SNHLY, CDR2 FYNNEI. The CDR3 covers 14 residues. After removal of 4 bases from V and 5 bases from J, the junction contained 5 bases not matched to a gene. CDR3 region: CASSVGDRGDEQYF. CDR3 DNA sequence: TGTGCCAGCAGTGTAGGGGACAGGGGCGACGAGCAGTACTTC.

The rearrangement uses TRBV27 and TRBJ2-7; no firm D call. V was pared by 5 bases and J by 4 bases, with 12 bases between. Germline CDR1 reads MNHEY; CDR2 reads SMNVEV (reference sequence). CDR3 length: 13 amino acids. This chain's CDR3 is CASSPVLRYEQYF. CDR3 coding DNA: TGTGCCAGCAGTCCCGTCCTTCGTTACGAGCAGTACTTC.

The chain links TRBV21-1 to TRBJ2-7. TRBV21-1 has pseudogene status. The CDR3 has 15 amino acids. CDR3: CASSFSAGRTYEQYF. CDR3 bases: TGTGCCAGCAGCTTCTCCGCCGGACGAACCTACGAGCAGTACTTC.

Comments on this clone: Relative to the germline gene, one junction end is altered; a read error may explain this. CDR3 amino acids: CASSRRTGFPSLF. The CDR3 bases are TGTGCCAGCAGCCGAAGGACAGGTTTCCCCTCCCTCTTC. The chain combines TRBV5-6 with TRBJ1-2; TRBD1 agrees at 7 bases. From germline, CDR1 is SGHDT and CDR2 YYEEEE. The CDR3 extends over 13 amino acids.

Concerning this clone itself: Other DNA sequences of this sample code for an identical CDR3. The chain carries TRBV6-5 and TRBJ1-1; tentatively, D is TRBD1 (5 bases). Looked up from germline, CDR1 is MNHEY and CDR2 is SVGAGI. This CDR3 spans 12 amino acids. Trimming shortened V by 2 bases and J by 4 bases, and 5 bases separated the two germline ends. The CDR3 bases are TGTGCCAGCAGTTACGGGGGCACTGAAGCTTTCTTT. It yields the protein CASSYGGTEAFF.

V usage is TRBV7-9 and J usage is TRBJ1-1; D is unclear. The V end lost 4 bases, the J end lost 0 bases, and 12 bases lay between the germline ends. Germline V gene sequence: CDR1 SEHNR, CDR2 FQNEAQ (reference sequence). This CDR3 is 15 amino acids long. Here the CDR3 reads CASSSQRTVNTEAFF. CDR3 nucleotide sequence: TGTGCCAGCAGCTCCCAACGGACGGTGAACACTGAAGCTTTCTTT.